The present T cell receptor beta chain was sequenced within a study of T-cell memory formation after mild COVID-19. Study context: TCR clusters mostly belonged to single donors. Notes on the study in general: The appearance of some responding clones in pre-infection memory suggested that cross-reactive memory joined. Researchers could not confirm that second-wave clones peaking on day 37 targeted SARS-CoV-2.

CDR3 length equals 11 residues. V dropped 9 bases and J dropped 0 bases, with 5 bases sitting between them. The V gene's germline CDR1 is LNHDA and CDR2 SQIVND (reference sequence). Points on this clonotype: The antigen is unknown.

After 5'RACE with constant-segment primers, TCR alpha and TCR beta cDNA libraries carrying sample barcodes and UMIs were obtained. TCRdb used MiXCR to reprocess the 5' RACE reads, holding one entry per CDR3 protein. The profile shows fewer than 400,000 distinct CDR3 sequences, about 16% of them singletons. The chain carries TRBV19 and TRBJ1-1; D call uncertain. Sequenced input: PBMCs or a T cell subset sorted from them (not recorded which). The sequence was obtained from a young man who had mild COVID-19 (a few samples of this study predate the infection). Cell type and time point are not known. CDR3 residues: CASLLNTEAFF. The CDR3, as DNA: TGTGCCAGCCTCTTGAACACTGAAGCTTTCTTT.